This T cell receptor delta chain is from a study of Vδ1+ human thymocytes (dated by TCRdb to 2016 to 2019). Describing the broader study: mRNA-level TRG and TRD CDR3 repertoires of highly purified Vdelta1+ thymocytes from young children were characterised as a data resource. Validation of the multiplex-based CDR3 amplicon strategy against 5'RACE-based CDR3 amplicon generation methods had been performed previously.

Thymic samples were depleted of alphabeta T cells, then CD3+ TCRVdelta1+ TCRVdelta2- thymocytes were FACS-sorted. The purity of the sorted Vdelta1+ thymocytes fell between about 98% and 99.6%. Thymic specimens came from about 8 paediatric patients undergoing corrective cardiac surgery, aged from roughly 5 days to 16 months. Thymic tissue was dispersed and mononuclear cells isolated on a Histopaque-1077 density gradient. Staining used anti-TCRVdelta1 clone TS8.2, anti-TCRVdelta2 clone B6, anti-CD3 clone HIT3a and anti-TCRalphabeta clone IP26 antibodies. The CDR1 and CDR2 encoded by the germline V gene are TSWWSYY and QGS. The CDR3, from cysteine to phenylalanine, totals 17 residues. The kept DNA is CDR3 alone, 51 bases in frame from the first base. V is trimmed back by 2 bases and J by 0 bases, and the junction contains 8 bases that no gene match accounts for. This clone was counted between two and nine times. What this receptor recognizes is not known. No clone much larger than this one lies a single base away; base qualities are absent.

What the study reported, not specific to this receptor: Donors did not cluster by age or sex, so the analyses were not stratified by age or sex. Even though sort purity was high, roughly 20% of thymic TRD sequences were Vdelta2 (and few were Vdelta3), which was not the case for the peripheral blood Vdelta1+ controls. The use of highly purified populations and single-cell validation was advised by the authors, since misinterpretation of bulk repertoire data could be caused by unexpected Vdelta2 sequences. The thymic TRG and TRD repertoires appeared highly polyclonal, with Gaussian CDR3 length distributions, in contrast to the oligoclonal repertoires of peripheral blood. Numerous TRG clonotypes were shared among donors (up to about 6.9x10^3), while TRD repertoires were essentially private (a maximum of about 100 shared).

RNA extraction was carried out with the RNeasy mini kit, and reverse transcription was then done using Superscript III. CDR3 amplicons were generated by multiplex PCR with pooled V-gene forward primers and a constant-region reverse primer carrying Illumina adaptor overhangs. After gel purification, the amplicons were indexed with Nextera index primers during around 8 additional PCR cycles and then purified using AMPure XP beads. The libraries were sequenced on an Illumina MiSeq using paired-end 250 bp reads, dual indexing and an approximately 19% PhiX spike-in. From the authors' description of their analysis: Reads were quality checked with FastQC, and TRG read pairs were merged with ea-utils fastq-join. Sequences were annotated with IMGT/HighV-QUEST, keeping only productive sequences with unambiguous V-gene assignment; clonotypes were defined by identical CDR3 sequence. VDJtools 1.1.1, tcR 2.2.3, Treemap and vegan Shannon diversity in R 3.4.4 were used for downstream analysis. TCRdb called clones afresh from the public reads with CATT; identical DNA rows were later merged. The V and J calls reflect TCRdb's pipeline rather than the authors' work. For this sample there are tens of thousands of delta-chain clones; less than 20% appear just once. The ten largest clones add up to roughly 0.5% of the sample.

The sample taken for sequencing was Vdelta1+ gamma-delta thymocytes from the thymus. Sample cell subset or site, as interpreted from the label and publication: FACS-sorted CD3+ TCRalphabeta- TCRVdelta1+ TCRVdelta2- thymocytes. This chain joins TRDV1 to TRDJ1; the junction holds 8 bases that match TRDD3. This TCR came from a boy younger than two who had congenital heart surgery. The CDR3 sequence is CALGETVLGANTDKLIF. The DNA sequence follows: TGTGCTCTTGGGGAAACTGTACTGGGGGCTAACACCGATAAACTCATCTTT.